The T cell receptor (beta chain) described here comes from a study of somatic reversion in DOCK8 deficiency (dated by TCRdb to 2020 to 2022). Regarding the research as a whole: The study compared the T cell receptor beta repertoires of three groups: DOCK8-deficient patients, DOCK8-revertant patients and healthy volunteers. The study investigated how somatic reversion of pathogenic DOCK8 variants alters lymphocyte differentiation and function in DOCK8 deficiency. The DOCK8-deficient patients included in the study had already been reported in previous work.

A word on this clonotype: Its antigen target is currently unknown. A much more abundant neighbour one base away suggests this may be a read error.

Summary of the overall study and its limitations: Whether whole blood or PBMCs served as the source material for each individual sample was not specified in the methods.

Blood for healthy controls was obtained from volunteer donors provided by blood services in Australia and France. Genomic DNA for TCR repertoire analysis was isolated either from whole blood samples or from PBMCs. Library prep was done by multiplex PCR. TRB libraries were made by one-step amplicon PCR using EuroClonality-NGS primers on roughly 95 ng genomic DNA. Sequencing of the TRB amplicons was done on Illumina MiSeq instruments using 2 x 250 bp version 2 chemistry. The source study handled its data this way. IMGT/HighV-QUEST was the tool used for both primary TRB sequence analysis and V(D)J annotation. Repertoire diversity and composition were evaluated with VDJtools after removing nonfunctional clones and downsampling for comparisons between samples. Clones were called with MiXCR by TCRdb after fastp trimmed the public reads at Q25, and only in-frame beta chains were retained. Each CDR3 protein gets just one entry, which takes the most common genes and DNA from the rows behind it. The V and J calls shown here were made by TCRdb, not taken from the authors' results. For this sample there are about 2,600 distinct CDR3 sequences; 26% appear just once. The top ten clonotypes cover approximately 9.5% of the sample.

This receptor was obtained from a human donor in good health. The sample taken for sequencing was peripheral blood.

The CDR3 loop reads CASSSNKGYEQYF. The nucleotide sequence reads TGTGCCAGCAGCTCGAACAAGGGTTACGAGCAGTACTTC. This sequence uses TRBV11-2 and TRBJ2-7; no confident D gene assignment can be made. Taken from the germline V gene, the CDR1 and CDR2 loops are SGHAT and FQNNGV. The V and J ends are trimmed by 4 bases and 4 bases, leaving 11 bases between them. Counted from cysteine to phenylalanine, this CDR3 has 13 amino acids. Kept here is only the CDR3 DNA, which spans 39 bases and is read in frame from base 1.